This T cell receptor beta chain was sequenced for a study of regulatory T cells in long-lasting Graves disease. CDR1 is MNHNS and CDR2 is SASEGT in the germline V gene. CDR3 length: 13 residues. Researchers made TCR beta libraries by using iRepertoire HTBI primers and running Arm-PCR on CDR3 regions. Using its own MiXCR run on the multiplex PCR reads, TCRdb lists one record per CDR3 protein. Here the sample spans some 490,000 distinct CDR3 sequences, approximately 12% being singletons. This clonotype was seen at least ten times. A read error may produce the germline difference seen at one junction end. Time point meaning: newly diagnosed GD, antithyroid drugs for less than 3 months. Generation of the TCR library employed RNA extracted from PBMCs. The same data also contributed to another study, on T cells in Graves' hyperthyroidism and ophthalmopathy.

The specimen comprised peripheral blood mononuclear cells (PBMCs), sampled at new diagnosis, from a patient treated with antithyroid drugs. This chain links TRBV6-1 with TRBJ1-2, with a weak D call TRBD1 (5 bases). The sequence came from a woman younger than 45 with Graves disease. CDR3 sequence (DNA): TGTGCCAGCAGAGAAGACAGCCTCTATGGCTACACCTTC. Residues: CASREDSLYGYTF.